These 18 T cell receptor beta chains were sequenced from one sample in a study of cytomegalovirus exposure and HLA in healthy donors. Amplification used 60 Vbeta primers and 13 Jbeta primers. TCRdb keeps only in-frame clones here, not all; method: immunoSEQ multiplex PCR. The sample consists of 250,000 to 350,000 clones, about nine tenths of them appearing once. Source material: PBMCs. The receptors here all came from a man aged 40-50 years in good health and CMV-seropositive.

V gene TRBV19 combines with J gene TRBJ1-1; D unclear. Trimming pared 3 bases from V and 4 bases from J, leaving 12 bases between. This CDR3 is 14 amino acids long. The germline gives CDR1 LNHDA, CDR2 SQIVND (reference sequence). CDR3 sequence: CASSIQALSTEAFF. DNA of the CDR3: TGTGCCAGTAGTATTCAGGCGCTGAGCACTGAAGCTTTCTTT. Complete variable domain (other parts from reference TRBV19 and TRBJ1-1): DGGITQSPKYLFRKEGQNVTLSCEQNLNHDAMYWYRQDPGQGLRLIYYSQIVNDFQKGDIAEGYSVSREKKESFPLTVTSAQKNPTAFYLCASSIQALSTEAFFGQGTRLTVV.

V is TRBV7-6 and J is TRBJ2-5; 13 bases map to TRBD2. The CDR3 has 16 residues. Germline CDR1 reads SGHVS; CDR2 reads FNYEAQ. J lost 4 bases, V lost 5 bases, and 7 bases had no gene match. The CDR3 nucleotides read TGTGCCAGCAGCCGCGGACTAGCGGGAGTGGGAGAGACCCAGTACTTC. Protein: CASSRGLAGVGETQYF.

This chain joins TRBV15 and TRBJ2-5; the D is unclear. From germline, CDR1 is LNHNV and CDR2 YYDKDF (reference sequence). The CDR3 has 14 residues. Trimming took off 1 base at V and 0 bases at J, with 6 bases between the two ends. The DNA of the CDR3 is TGTGCCACCAGCAGAGTCCGGTACCAAGAGACCCAGTACTTC. Translation gives CATSRVRYQETQYF.

The rearrangement joins TRBV7-3 to TRBJ2-3; D is possibly TRBD2 (6 bases). Germline V gene data show CDR1 as SGHTA and CDR2 as FQGTGA. The CDR3 contains 14 residues. V dropped 8 bases and J dropped 0 bases, with 12 bases sitting between them. CDR3 residues: CASSAGTSTDTQYF. CDR3 nucleotides: TGTGCCAGCTCAGCGGGTACTAGCACAGATACGCAGTATTTT. Full variable domain (rest looked up from reference TRBV7-3 and TRBJ2-3): GAGVSQTPSNKVTEKGKYVELRCDPISGHTALYWYRQSLGQGPEFLIYFQGTGAADDSGLPNDRFFAVRPEGSVSTLKIQRTERGDSAVYLCASSAGTSTDTQYFGPGTRLTVL.

This chain uses TRBV7-2 with TRBJ2-7, with 14 nucleotides matching TRBD2. There are 16 residues in the CDR3. Per germline, CDR1 SGHTA and CDR2 FQGNSA. The J segment lost 3 bases and the V segment lost 3 bases, leaving 4 bases of the junction unmatched. This CDR3 reads CASSLTSGRGYYEQYF. The CDR3 region has the DNA TGTGCCAGCAGCTTGACTAGCGGGAGGGGGTACTACGAGCAGTACTTC.

The chain carries TRBV28 and TRBJ2-7, with 12 bases lining up with TRBD2. The V gene's germline CDR1 is MDHEN and CDR2 SYDVKM. The CDR3 is 15 residues long. The trim removed 5 bases at V and 2 bases at J, leaving 4 bases unmatched. The CDR3 DNA sequence: TGTGCCAGCAGTCACACTAGCGGGAGGACCTACGAGCAGTACTTC. The encoded protein is CASSHTSGRTYEQYF.

The chain is built from TRBV19 and TRBJ2-5; 12 bases agree with TRBD1. The end of the DNA aligns better with TRBJ2-7, so the J call may be wrong. Germline CDR1 reads LNHDA; CDR2 reads SQIVND (reference sequence). The CDR3 contains 14 residues. The CDR3 sequence is CASSAGTGGHEQYF. The CDR3 coding sequence is TGTGCCAGTAGTGCCGGGACAGGGGGCCACGAGCAGTACTTC.

The J gene is TRBJ2-7, the V gene TRBV27; weak D call: TRBD2 (6 bases). CDR1 MNHEY and CDR2 SMNVEV come from the germline V gene (reference sequence). There are 12 residues in the CDR3. V gave up 7 bases and J gave up 6 bases, with 13 bases separating them. CDR3 region: CASTPFGGEQYF. The CDR3, as DNA: TGTGCCAGCACCCCATTCGGGGGCGAGCAGTACTTC.

The chain recombines TRBV7-8 with TRBJ1-3; 8 nucleotides line up with TRBD1. Trimming cost V 5 bases and J 4 bases; bases outside gene matches: 10. The CDR3 has 16 amino acids. Germline V gene sequence: CDR1 SGHVS, CDR2 FQNEAQ. The CDR3 region has the DNA TGTGCCAGCAGCGCGCAGACAGGGGCTCCCGGAAACACCATATATTTT. Encoded protein: CASSAQTGAPGNTIYF.

This clone was recorded once. The CDR3 is CASSLFGGNYGYTF. In DNA form, the CDR3 reads TGTGCCAGCAGTTTATTTGGGGGGAACTATGGCTACACCTTC. The chain couples TRBV27 to TRBJ1-2; TRBD1 might be the D (5 bases). The CDR3 is 14 amino acids. Germline V lookup: CDR1 MNHEY, CDR2 SMNVEV (reference sequence). Trimming cost V 1 base and J 2 bases, with 8 bases left between them.

The V gene is TRBV6-5, the J gene TRBJ1-2; tentatively, D is TRBD1 (6 bases). Germline assignment: CDR1 MNHEY and CDR2 SVGAGI. Trimming took 6 bases from V and 4 from J, leaving 15 bases between them. The CDR3 has 14 residues. This CDR3 reads CASSPDRRGYGYTF. DNA for the CDR3: TGTGCCAGCAGCCCCGACAGGAGAGGCTATGGCTACACCTTC.

This sequence joins TRBV6-6 and TRBJ2-2; D call uncertain. CDR3 length: 15 residues. V was trimmed by 7 bases and J by 0 bases, leaving 12 bases between them. Germline CDR1 is MNHNY and CDR2 is SVGAGI (reference sequence). The CDR3 nucleotides are TGTGCCAGCAATTCAGAATTATCGAACACCGGGGAGCTGTTTTTT. Protein: CASNSELSNTGELFF.

Details on this clone: A junction boundary mismatches the germline segment, possibly from a read error. The chain combines TRBV7-9 with TRBJ1-5; D not resolved. Germline values: CDR1 SEHNR, CDR2 FQNEAQ (reference sequence). This CDR3 contains 12 residues. CDR3 nucleotide sequence: TGTTCCAGCAGCTCCTTAAATCAGCCCCAGCATTTT. It codes for CSSSSLNQPQHF.

This rearrangement joins TRBV9 to TRBJ1-2; 8 bases match TRBD1. Germline values: CDR1 SGDLS, CDR2 YYNGEE. The V gene end was trimmed by 3 bases and the J gene end by 6 bases; junction bases not matched to a gene: 1. CDR3 length: 12 residues. CDR3 bases: TGTGCCAGCAGCGGGACAGGGCATGGCTACACCTTC. It translates to CASSGTGHGYTF.

V gene TRBV28 combines with J gene TRBJ1-1; a possible D gene is TRBD1 (5 bases). Between the trimmed V and J ends, which lost 1 base and 1 base, there was a span of 13 bases. The germline V gene encodes CDR1 MDHEN and CDR2 SYDVKM. The length of the CDR3 is 16 residues. CDR3 nucleotide sequence: TGTGCCAGCAGTTTATCAGGACTGGGGGGGAACACTGAAGCTTTCTTT. The encoded protein is CASSLSGLGGNTEAFF. The whole variable domain, remainder taken from reference TRBV28 and TRBJ1-1, is DVKVTQSSRYLVKRTGEKVFLECVQDMDHENMFWYRQDPGLGLRLIYFSYDVKMKEKGDIPEGYSVSREKKERFSLILESASTNQTSMYLCASSLSGLGGNTEAFFGQGTRLTVV.

This clone was detected once. The CDR3 sequence: CASSGAAPEELAKNIQYF. The CDR3, as DNA: TGTGCCAGCAGCGGAGCCGCCCCTGAGGAACTAGCCAAAAACATTCAGTACTTC. The rearrangement links TRBV11-2 to TRBJ2-4; D is unresolved. V lost 5 bases and J 0 bases, leaving 20 bases between the germline ends. Germline CDR1 reads SGHAT; CDR2 reads FQNNGV. This CDR3 comprises 18 residues.

This chain links TRBV6-5 with TRBJ2-2; D possibly corresponds to TRBD1 (6 bases). Germline lookup yields CDR1 MNHEY and CDR2 SVGAGI. V lost 2 bases and J 7 bases, leaving 14 bases between the germline ends. The CDR3 is 15 residues long. The CDR3, as DNA: TGTGCCAGCAGTTACGGAAAACAGGGCGTCGGGGAGCTGTTTTTT. This sequence encodes CASSYGKQGVGELFF.

This clone was recorded only once. V is TRBV28 and J is TRBJ1-2; TRBD1 matches at 8 bases. V lost 6 bases to trimming and J lost 4 bases; unmatched junction nucleotides: 7. The CDR3 loop spans 14 amino acids. Germline CDR1 is MDHEN and CDR2 is SYDVKM. CDR3 in amino acids: CASRTRQGPYGYTF. The CDR3 DNA reads as TGTGCCAGCAGGACTCGACAGGGGCCCTATGGCTACACCTTC.